Each of the 2 T cell receptor beta chains below was sequenced from the same sample in a study of blood T cell repertoires in COVID-19. Method: immunoSEQ multiplex PCR; TCRdb's copy keeps in-frame clones and lacks some. Of over 250,000 clones in the sample, roughly 84% were seen once. Sequenced sample: peripheral blood. The receptor set was obtained from a human donor with COVID-19, enrolled during active disease. The donor label of this sample is uncertain.

This chain's CDR3 is CASTRQNEQFF. For the CDR3, the DNA is TGTGCCAGCACCAGACAGAATGAGCAGTTCTTC. The chain is built from TRBV6-5 and TRBJ2-1; tentatively, D is TRBD1 (5 bases). The germline CDR1 and CDR2 sequences are MNHEY and SVGAGI. The CDR3 length is 11 residues. The V end lost 7 bases, the J end lost 7 bases, and 8 bases lay between the germline ends.

The J gene is TRBJ1-1, the V gene TRBV9; D is possibly TRBD1 (5 bases). The CDR3 consists of 17 residues. Deletions cut 6 bases from V and 0 bases from J, with 21 bases between. Germline lookup yields CDR1 SGDLS and CDR2 YYNGEE. The CDR3 sequence is CASNLRGGLGVNTEAFF. Here the CDR3 DNA reads TGTGCCAGCAACCTTCGGGGGGGGTTGGGAGTGAACACTGAAGCTTTCTTT.